The 7 T cell receptor beta chains below were found in one sample sequenced in a study of blood T cell repertoires in COVID-19. Clones were read by immunoSEQ multiplex PCR, and TCRdb kept only the in-frame ones, dropping some. Of about 370,000 clones in the sample, 80% to 90% were seen once. Sequences were obtained from PBMCs or T cells enriched from blood (not recorded which). All receptors derive from a man between 18 and 35 years old who had recovered from COVID-19.

The V gene is TRBV7-9, the J gene TRBJ2-7, with D maybe TRBD1 (7 bases). Germline loops: CDR1 SEHNR, CDR2 FQNEAQ (reference sequence). The ends were cut back, 4 bases at V and 9 bases at J, with 25 bases in the middle. The CDR3 contains 16 residues. The CDR3 loop reads CASSSMVATGRLGQYF. The CDR3 nucleotides read TGTGCCAGCAGCTCTATGGTTGCGACAGGGAGGTTGGGGCAGTACTTC.

The chain carries TRBV7-9 and TRBJ2-1; TRBD1 aligns across 9 bases. This CDR3 region has 16 residues. Germline values: CDR1 SEHNR, CDR2 FQNEAQ (reference sequence). J gave up 5 bases and V 2 bases, and 7 bases lay outside the gene matches. CDR3 region: CASSLFGTGIHNEQFF. The DNA of the CDR3 is TGTGCCAGCAGCTTATTCGGGACAGGGATCCACAATGAGCAGTTCTTC. The full variable domain, rest sourced from reference TRBV7-9 and TRBJ2-1, is DTGVSQNPRHKITKRGQNVTFRCDPISEHNRLYWYRQTLGQGPEFLTYFQNEAQLEKSRLLSDRFSAERPKGSFSTLEIQRTEQGDSAMYLCASSLFGTGIHNEQFFGPGTRLTVL.

The chain joins TRBV11-2 to TRBJ1-5; TRBD1 might be the D (5 bases). The CDR3 runs 14 residues. V was clipped by 1 base and J by 5 bases, with 9 bases between them. CDR1 is SGHAT, CDR2 FQNNGV, per germline. In DNA form, the CDR3 reads TGTGCCAGCAGCTTAGCGGGGGGTTATCAGCCCCAGCATTTT. Amino acid sequence: CASSLAGGYQPQHF.

The V and J genes are TRBV28 and TRBJ2-7; D is undetermined. The V end was cut by 2 bases, the J end by 0 bases, with 8 bases between. In germline, CDR1 is MDHEN, CDR2 SYDVKM. The CDR3 covers 14 residues. Here the CDR3 DNA reads TGTGCCAGCAGTTTAGCAGGTTCCTCCTACGAGCAGTACTTC. Its protein product is CASSLAGSSYEQYF.

The chain couples TRBV27 to TRBJ2-7; possible D gene TRBD1, 5 bases. The CDR3 contains 15 residues. Germline CDR1 reads MNHEY; CDR2 reads SMNVEV (reference sequence). V lost 4 bases and J lost 5, with 18 bases in between. The CDR3 loop is CASSSRIGVRDEQYF. CDR3 DNA sequence: TGTGCCAGCAGTTCTAGGATAGGGGTAAGAGACGAGCAGTACTTC.

The chain carries TRBV6-5 and TRBJ2-7, with TRBD2 matching 9 bases. The CDR3 runs 14 residues. V was pared by 5 bases and J by 4 bases, with 6 bases of the junction left unmatched. The germline V gene has CDR1 MNHEY and CDR2 SVGAGI. CDR3 DNA: TGTGCCAGCAGTAGCCTAGCGGGGAATTACGAGCAGTACTTC. Its translation is CASSSLAGNYEQYF.

This CDR3 is CASSSRRERGTGELFF. The CDR3 DNA sequence: TGTGCCAGCAGCTCCCGCAGGGAAAGGGGCACCGGGGAGCTGTTTTTT. This sequence joins TRBV27 and TRBJ2-2; D is possibly TRBD1 (5 bases). Trimming removed 6 bases from V and 4 bases from J, with 18 bases in between. The V gene's germline CDR1 is MNHEY and CDR2 SMNVEV (reference sequence). CDR3 length: 16 residues.